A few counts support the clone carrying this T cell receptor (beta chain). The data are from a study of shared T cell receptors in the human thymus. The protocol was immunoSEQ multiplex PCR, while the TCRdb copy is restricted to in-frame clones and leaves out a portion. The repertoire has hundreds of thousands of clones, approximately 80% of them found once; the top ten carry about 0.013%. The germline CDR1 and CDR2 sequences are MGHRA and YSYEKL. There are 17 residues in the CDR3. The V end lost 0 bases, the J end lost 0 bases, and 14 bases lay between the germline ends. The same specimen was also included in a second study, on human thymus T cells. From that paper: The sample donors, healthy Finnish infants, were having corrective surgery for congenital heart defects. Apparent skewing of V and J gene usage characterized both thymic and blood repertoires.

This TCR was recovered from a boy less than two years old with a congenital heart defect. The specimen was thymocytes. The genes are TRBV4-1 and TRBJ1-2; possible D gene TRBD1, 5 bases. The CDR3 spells CASSQETGATANYGYTF. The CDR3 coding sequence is TGCGCCAGCAGCCAAGAAACAGGAGCTACCGCTAACTATGGCTACACCTTC.